Presented here are 9 T cell receptor beta chains from one specimen sequenced in a study of blood T cell repertoires in COVID-19. The data were produced by immunoSEQ multiplex PCR, yet TCRdb's version contains in-frame clones alone and is incomplete. Among about 410,000 clones listed, just over 85% were seen once. The sequencing sample was made of peripheral blood. The receptors derive from a woman younger than 45 with active or convalescent COVID-19.

As for this clone: This same CDR3 is encoded by further DNA sequences in the sample. The chain employs TRBV4-1 and TRBJ2-5; 8 bases agree with TRBD2. The CDR3 is 14 amino acids. Germline CDR1 reads MGHRA; CDR2 reads YSYEKL. J lost 4 bases, V lost 1 base, and 2 bases had no gene match. The CDR3 sequence is CASSQGLARETQYF. CDR3 nucleotides: TGCGCCAGCAGCCAAGGACTAGCGAGAGAGACCCAGTACTTC.

This clone was recorded only once. V is TRBV19 and J is TRBJ1-2, with 8 bases lining up with TRBD1. The germline CDR1 and CDR2 sequences are LNHDA and SQIVND (reference sequence). The junction had 10 bases not matched to a gene; V was cut back by 6 bases and J by 4 bases. This CDR3 comprises 15 residues. CDR3 coding DNA: TGTGCCAGTAGACCCCCCCAGGGGGCGACCTATGGCTACACCTTC. Its protein product is CASRPPQGATYGYTF.

The chain combines TRBV11-2 with TRBJ2-5, with D possibly matching TRBD2 (5 bases). V was shortened by 3 bases and J by 1 base, with 9 bases between the two germline ends. The germline V gene has CDR1 SGHAT and CDR2 FQNNGV. CDR3 length: 14 amino acids. CDR3 sequence reads: CASSFWESQETQYF. In DNA, the CDR3 is TGTGCCAGCAGCTTTTGGGAGTCCCAAGAGACCCAGTACTTC.

This chain links TRBV19 with TRBJ2-3; D perhaps matches TRBD1 (6 bases). Germline-derived CDR1 and CDR2 are LNHDA and SQIVND (reference sequence). V was clipped by 5 bases and J by 0 bases, with 18 bases between them. This CDR3 has 17 residues. CDR3 region: CASSPPGQRSSTDTQYF. The CDR3 nucleotides are TGTGCCAGTAGTCCGCCCGGACAGAGATCTAGCACAGATACGCAGTATTTT.

This clone was seen a handful of times. The J gene is TRBJ1-5, the V gene TRBV7-2; possibly TRBD1 for D (5 bases). Trimming removed 5 bases from V and 7 bases from J, with 9 bases in between. This CDR3 comprises 12 residues. Germline V lookup: CDR1 SGHTA, CDR2 FQGNSA. CDR3 region: CASSPRAQPQHF. DNA for the CDR3: TGTGCCAGCAGCCCCAGGGCCCAGCCCCAGCATTTT.

This sequence joins TRBV11-1 and TRBJ1-1; 8 bases line up with TRBD1. Germline V gives CDR1 SGHAT, CDR2 FQDESV (reference sequence). The ends lost 5 bases at V and 3 bases at J; junction bases unmatched: 5. There are 14 residues in the CDR3. CDR3 sequence: CASSPDRGYTEAFF. The CDR3 DNA is TGTGCCAGCAGCCCCGACAGGGGATACACTGAAGCTTTCTTT.

The chain employs TRBV10-3 and TRBJ2-5, with a possible D match to TRBD1 (6 bases). The V end was cut by 0 bases, the J end by 1 base, with 15 bases between. The length of the CDR3 is 17 residues. Germline-derived CDR1 and CDR2 are ENHRY and SYGVKD. The CDR3 DNA is TGTGCCATCAGTGAGTCAGGACAGTTGGCGGGCCAAGAGACCCAGTACTTC. It translates to CAISESGQLAGQETQYF.

V is TRBV19 and J is TRBJ2-3; TRBD2 matches at 7 bases. Losses at the gene ends were 4 bases for V and 0 bases for J; bases not matched to a gene: 10. The CDR3 spans 17 residues. Germline loops: CDR1 LNHDA, CDR2 SQIVND (reference sequence). The CDR3 sequence is CASSTVIAGGSTDTQYF. CDR3 nucleotide sequence: TGTGCCAGTAGTACCGTGATAGCGGGCGGGAGCACAGATACGCAGTATTTT.

The rearrangement links TRBV5-1 to TRBJ2-1, with TRBD2 matching 8 bases. The trim removed 3 bases at V and 3 bases at J, leaving 5 bases unmatched. The CDR3 loop spans 15 amino acids. Germline loops: CDR1 SGHRS, CDR2 YFSETQ. The CDR3 loop is CASSSSGSGYNEQFF. CDR3 coding DNA: TGCGCCAGCAGCTCAAGCGGGAGTGGCTACAATGAGCAGTTCTTC.